This TCR beta chain originates from a study of blood T cell repertoires in COVID-19. This clone showed up just a few times. Sequencing used immunoSEQ multiplex PCR; TCRdb keeps in-frame clones, though not all of them. Counted here are about 170,000 clones, 75% to 90% occurring once; the ten biggest clones make up roughly 2.8%. Sequenced material: peripheral blood. The receptor's source is a woman aged 55-69 years with acute or convalescent COVID-19.

The CDR3 protein is CASSLLRQNNSPLHF. The CDR3 nucleotides are TGTGCCAGCAGCTTATTGAGACAGAACAATTCACCCCTCCACTTT. The genes are TRBV7-9 and TRBJ1-6; D perhaps matches TRBD1 (5 bases). V lost 2 bases and J 7 bases, leaving 12 bases between the germline ends. This CDR3 spans 15 amino acids. CDR1 SEHNR and CDR2 FQNEAQ come from the germline V gene (reference sequence).